These T cell receptor beta chains were read from a single sample in a study of shared clonotypes between healthy human individuals. The method was immunoSEQ multiplex PCR; TCRdb's version includes in-frame clones alone and lacks a portion of them. The table includes roughly 850,000 clones, approximately 97% detected once. The specimen was naive CD8+ T cells sorted from blood. Receptors originate from a man in his thirties or forties in good health. The CDR3 runs from the conserved cysteine through the conserved F or W. The D gene is left open where the match is weak. The listing skips clone size in some rows; elsewhere it reads once, few, many or a size class.

v_call	cdr3_length	d_call	j_call	clone_size	cdr3_nt	cdr3_aa
TRBV4-2	13	.	TRBJ2-7	.	TGTGCCAGCAGCCAAGTTCGCGGCTACGAGCAGTACTTC	CASSQVRGYEQYF
TRBV4-1	12	.	TRBJ2-7	few	TGCGCCAGCAGCCAAGACACTTACGAGCAGTACTTC	CASSQDTYEQYF
TRBV13	15	.	TRBJ2-1	.	TGTGCCAGCAGCTTACGTGGGCCCCGGGTCGATGAGCAGTTCTTC	CASSLRGPRVDEQFF
TRBV29-1	13	.	TRBJ2-7	.	TGCAGCGTTGGGACGGGCTTAACCTACGAGCAGTACTTC	CSVGTGLTYEQYF
TRBV13	15	TRBD2	TRBJ2-1	.	TGTGCCAGCAGGCTAGCGGGAAGCTCCTACAATGAGCAGTTCTTC	CASRLAGSSYNEQFF
TRBV28	17	TRBD2	TRBJ2-3	.	TGTGCCAGCAGTCCCCCGCTGGGGCTAGCGGGATGGGATACGCAGTATTTT	CASSPPLGLAGWDTQYF
TRBV27	14	.	TRBJ2-7	.	TGTGCCAGCAGTTTCGGGACGCCCGCCTACGAGCAGTACTTC	CASSFGTPAYEQYF
TRBV19	13	TRBD1	TRBJ2-7	.	TGTGCCAGTAGTCAGGGACAGTCCTACGAGCAGTACTTC	CASSQGQSYEQYF
TRBV7-9	14	.	TRBJ2-5	.	TGTGCCAGCAGACAGAGCGGGCAGCAAGAGACCCAGTACTTC	CASRQSGQQETQYF
TRBV14	13	.	TRBJ1-2	.	TGTGCCAGCAGCCCGGAGGATAACTATGGCTACACCTTC	CASSPEDNYGYTF
TRBV6-1	16	.	TRBJ2-5	.	TGTGCCAGCAGTGGGCGGACAGTTCTGGGCCAGAGAACCCAGTACTTC	CASSGRTVLGQRTQYF
TRBV7-6	15	TRBD2	TRBJ2-7	.	TGTGCCAGCAGCTTGGAAGCGGGAGGACTGTACGAGCAGTACTTC	CASSLEAGGLYEQYF
TRBV10-3	18	TRBD2	TRBJ2-2	.	TGTGCCATCAGTTACACCGAAACCGGGACTAGCGGGACCGGGGAGCTGTTTTTT	CAISYTETGTSGTGELFF
TRBV28	18	.	TRBJ2-3	.	TGTGCCAGCAGTTTCGGTGTTGGGACGGCGGCCTTCGGGGATACGCAGTATTTT	CASSFGVGTAAFGDTQYF
TRBV7-8	14	.	TRBJ2-7	.	TGTGCCAGCAGCTTAGTGGTGTTGGTCGAGGAGCAGTACTTC	CASSLVVLVEEQYF
TRBV7-9	16	.	TRBJ1-2	once	TGTGCCAGCAGCCTTCGGAAGACTACTGGAAACTATGGCTACACCTTC	CASSLRKTTGNYGYTF
TRBV12-5	16	.	TRBJ2-1	.	TGTGCTAGTGGTTTGGGCTGGTGGGTCTCCTACAATGAGCAGTTCTTC	CASGLGWWVSYNEQFF
TRBV2	12	.	TRBJ2-7	.	TGTGCCAGCATAAGGGGTCCCTACGAGCAGTACTTC	CASIRGPYEQYF
TRBV2	14	TRBD1	TRBJ1-3	once	TGTGCCAGCAGCTTCGGGACAGGGGTAGACACCATATATTTT	CASSFGTGVDTIYF
TRBV5-1	15	.	TRBJ1-5	.	TGCGCCAGCAGCTTGGCGGTCGGTAGCAATCAGCCCCAGCATTTT	CASSLAVGSNQPQHF
TRBV27	11	.	TRBJ2-5	.	TGTGCCAGCAGTTACCAAGAGACCCAGTACTTC	CASSYQETQYF
TRBV11-1	17	TRBD1	TRBJ2-5	.	TGTGCCAGCAGCTCCTCAACAGGGGGGATATACCAAGAGACCCAGTACTTC	CASSSSTGGIYQETQYF
TRBV12-5	14	.	TRBJ1-2	.	TGTGCTAGTGGTTCCCCTGCCGGGAGTGGGGGCTACACCTTC	CASGSPAGSGGYTF
TRBV7-9	12	.	TRBJ2-7	.	TGTGCCAGCAGCCGGACAGTATACGAGCAGTACTTC	CASSRTVYEQYF
TRBV14	12	TRBD1	TRBJ1-2	.	TGTGCCAGCAGCCAAGGGGACAGGGTGTACACCTTC	CASSQGDRVYTF
TRBV6-1	20	TRBD2	TRBJ2-7	.	TGTGCCAGCAGTGAATTCCCGGAGTGGGGGACTAGCGGGATCTCCTACGAGCAGTACTTC	CASSEFPEWGTSGISYEQYF
TRBV19	14	.	TRBJ2-4	.	TGTGCCAGTAGCCTCCTTGTGCCGTGGGACATTCAGTACTTC	CASSLLVPWDIQYF
TRBV6-6	12	.	TRBJ2-2	.	TGTGCCAGCGGACATAGCACCGGGGAGCTGTTTTTT	CASGHSTGELFF
TRBV5-5	16	.	TRBJ2-7	.	TGTGCCAGCAGCTTGCGTGGTACGCCCCAAGGTCGGGAGCAGTACTTC	CASSLRGTPQGREQYF
TRBV5-4	15	.	TRBJ2-2	.	TGTGCCAGCAGCCCTGGGGACAAGGGGGATTTGGAGCTGTTTTTT	CASSPGDKGDLELFF
TRBV2	17	TRBD1	TRBJ2-7	.	TGTGCCAGCAGTGAAGTATGGCAGGGGGCAAAAGCCTACGAGCAGTACTTC	CASSEVWQGAKAYEQYF
TRBV28	15	.	TRBJ2-3	.	TGTGCCAGCACCCCGGGGGCGGTAAGCACAGATACGCAGTATTTT	CASTPGAVSTDTQYF
TRBV5-4	12	TRBD1	TRBJ1-1	.	TGTGCCAGCTGGGACAGGGACTCTGAAGCTTTCTTT	CASWDRDSEAFF
TRBV27	15	TRBD1	TRBJ2-7	once	TGTGCCAGCAGTTTATGGGGACAGGAGTCCTACGAGCAGTACTTC	CASSLWGQESYEQYF
TRBV4-1	16	TRBD2	TRBJ2-7	.	TGCGCCAGCAGCCAAGATCTTGCGGGAGTACCCCCCGAGCAGTACTTC	CASSQDLAGVPPEQYF
TRBV29-1	14	.	TRBJ1-3	once	TGCAGCGTTGAATCCAGGGGTCCCCGAAACACCATATATTTT	CSVESRGPRNTIYF
TRBV7-9	12	.	TRBJ2-1	.	TGTGCCAGCCCATCTCTCTACAATGAGCAGTTCTTC	CASPSLYNEQFF
TRBV27	16	.	TRBJ2-6	.	TGTGCCAGCAGTCCGTGGGGGTTCTCTGGGGCCAACGTCCTGACTTTC	CASSPWGFSGANVLTF
TRBV6-1	17	.	TRBJ2-1	.	TGTGCCAGCAGTGTCCTGGGGGGACTGAGCTCCTACAATGAGCAGTTCTTC	CASSVLGGLSSYNEQFF
TRBV7-9	16	.	TRBJ2-1	.	TGTGCCAGCAGCTTAGTGGATTTGGCCTCCTACAATGAGCAGTTCTTC	CASSLVDLASYNEQFF
TRBV18	15	TRBD1	TRBJ1-5	.	TGTGCCAGCTCAGCCGACAGGGGGTCTGATCAGCCCCAGCATTTT	CASSADRGSDQPQHF
TRBV5-4	13	.	TRBJ2-5	.	TGTGCCAGCAGCTTGCGGTTCCAAGAGACCCAGTACTTC	CASSLRFQETQYF
TRBV11-2	13	.	TRBJ1-4	once	TGTGCCAGCAGCTCCGTAACTAATGAAAAACTGTTTTTT	CASSSVTNEKLFF
TRBV7-6	15	TRBD2	TRBJ2-2	.	TGTGCCAGCAGCTTTAGCGGGAGTTGGTCCGGGGAGCTGTTTTTT	CASSFSGSWSGELFF
TRBV18	16	.	TRBJ1-1	.	TGTGCCAGCTCACCAAGTCCTGGACAGATGAACACTGAAGCTTTCTTT	CASSPSPGQMNTEAFF
TRBV4-2	17	.	TRBJ2-1	.	TGTGCCAGCAGCCAAGATAGGTTTGAGCGGACCTACAATGAGCAGTTCTTC	CASSQDRFERTYNEQFF
TRBV9	12	.	TRBJ2-5	.	TGTGCCAGCAGCTATGGGGGGGAGACCCAGTACTTC	CASSYGGETQYF
TRBV13	14	.	TRBJ2-3	.	TGTGCCAGCAGCTTAAGGACCGTCACAGATACGCAGTATTTT	CASSLRTVTDTQYF
TRBV5-6	17	.	TRBJ1-2	.	TGTGCCAGCAGCTTGGAGGGGGGCTGGCTAGCTAACTATGGCTACACCTTC	CASSLEGGWLANYGYTF
TRBV6-5	14	TRBD1	TRBJ2-2	.	TGTGCCAGCAGTTGGGGACAGGGGTCCGGGGAGCTGTTTTTT	CASSWGQGSGELFF
TRBV11-2	13	.	TRBJ2-7	.	TGTGCCAGCAGCTCCGAGTCTCCCCACGAGCAGTACTTC	CASSSESPHEQYF
TRBV9	13	.	TRBJ2-3	.	TGTGCCAGCAGCGTAGAGAGTGCAGATACGCAGTATTTT	CASSVESADTQYF
TRBV11-2	16	TRBD2	TRBJ2-3	.	TGTGCCAGCAGCTTGAGGAAGCGGGAGAGCACAGATACGCAGTATTTT	CASSLRKRESTDTQYF
TRBV19	15	.	TRBJ2-3	.	TGTGCCAGTAGTATTGCTGGCAGGAGCACAGATACGCAGTATTTT	CASSIAGRSTDTQYF
TRBV27	11	.	TRBJ2-2	.	TGTGCCAGCAGAGGGGGGAGGGAGCTGTTTTTT	CASRGGRELFF